This T cell receptor beta chain stems from a study of identical twins. This clonotype has only a few counts. TCRdb fed the 5' RACE reads into MiXCR, producing one record per CDR3 protein. The sample yields roughly 1,500,000 distinct CDR3 sequences, less than 40% seen once. The CDR3 length is 13 residues. Germline V gene data show CDR1 as SGHTA and CDR2 as FQGNSA. J gave up 13 bases and V 5 bases, and 10 bases lay outside the gene matches. The material sequenced was cord blood. This sequence joins TRBV7-2 and TRBJ2-1, with 8 bases that match TRBD1. The clonotype comes from a newborn girl in good health. The CDR3 bases are TGTGCCAGCAGCCTCACAGGGGGAGAGACCCAGTTCTTC. Protein product: CASSLTGGETQFF.